The 3 T cell receptor beta chains below were found in one sample sequenced in a study of cytotoxic CD8 clonotypes in ibrutinib-treated CLL. Generated by immunoSEQ multiplex PCR, the TCRdb table keeps only in-frame clones and is missing some. The table records some 26,000 clones, roughly 85% of them present only once. The source was PBMCs, collected after 24 months of ibrutinib treatment. The receptors originated from a human donor with chronic lymphocytic leukemia.

The chain combines TRBV5-1 with TRBJ1-1; weak D call: TRBD1 (5 bases). Trimming cost V 0 bases and J 0 bases, with 18 bases left between them. The germline gives CDR1 SGHRS, CDR2 YFSETQ. This CDR3 has 18 residues. CDR3 in amino acids: CASSLVPAGPGMNTEAFF. As DNA, the CDR3 is TGCGCCAGCAGCTTGGTCCCAGCCGGTCCAGGGATGAACACTGAAGCTTTCTTT.

The CDR3 here is CASSFSGAYNEQFF. CDR3 DNA: TGCGCCAGCAGCTTTAGCGGGGCCTACAATGAGCAGTTCTTC. This sequence joins TRBV5-1 and TRBJ2-1; TRBD2 agrees at 8 bases. V dropped 2 bases and J dropped 2; count of bases not matched to a gene: 0. This CDR3 comprises 14 residues. CDR1 is SGHRS, CDR2 YFSETQ, per germline.

The rearrangement joins TRBV20-1 to TRBJ2-1; TRBD2 matches 9 bases. Germline-derived CDR1 and CDR2 are DFQATT and SNEGSKA (reference sequence). This CDR3 comprises 11 residues. V gave up 6 bases and J gave up 13 bases; unmatched junction bases: 7. CDR3 in amino acids: CSAGLAQGQFF. In nucleotides, the CDR3 is TGCAGTGCCGGACTAGCGCAAGGTCAGTTCTTC.